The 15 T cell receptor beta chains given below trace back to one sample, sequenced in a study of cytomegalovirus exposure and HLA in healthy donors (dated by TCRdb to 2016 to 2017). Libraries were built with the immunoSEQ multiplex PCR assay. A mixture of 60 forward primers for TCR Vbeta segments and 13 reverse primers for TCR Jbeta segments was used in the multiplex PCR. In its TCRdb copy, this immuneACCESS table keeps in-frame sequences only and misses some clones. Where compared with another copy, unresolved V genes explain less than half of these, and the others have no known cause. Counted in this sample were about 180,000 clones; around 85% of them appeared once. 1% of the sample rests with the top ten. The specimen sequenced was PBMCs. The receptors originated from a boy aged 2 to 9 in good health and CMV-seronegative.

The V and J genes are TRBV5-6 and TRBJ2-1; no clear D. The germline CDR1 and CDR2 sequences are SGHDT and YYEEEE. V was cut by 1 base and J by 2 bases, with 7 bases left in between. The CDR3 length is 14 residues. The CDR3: CASSLWQAYNEQFF. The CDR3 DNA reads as TGTGCCAGCAGCTTGTGGCAGGCCTACAATGAGCAGTTCTTC.

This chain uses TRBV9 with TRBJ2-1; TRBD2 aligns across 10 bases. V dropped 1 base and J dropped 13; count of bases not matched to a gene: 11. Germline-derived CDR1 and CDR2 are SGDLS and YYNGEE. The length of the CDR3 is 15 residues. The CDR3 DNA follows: TGTGCCAGCAGCGTACCCGGGACTAGCGTCCCACTTCAGTTCTTC. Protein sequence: CASSVPGTSVPLQFF.

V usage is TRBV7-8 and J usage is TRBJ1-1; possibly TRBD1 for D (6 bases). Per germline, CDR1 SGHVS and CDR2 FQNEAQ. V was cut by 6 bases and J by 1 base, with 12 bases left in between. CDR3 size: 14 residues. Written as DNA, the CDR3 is TGTGCCAGCAGGGACAGAGGCCAGAACACTGAAGCTTTCTTT. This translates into CASRDRGQNTEAFF. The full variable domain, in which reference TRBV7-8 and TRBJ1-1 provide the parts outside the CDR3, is GAGVSQSPRYKVAKRGQDVALRCDPISGHVSLFWYQQALGQGPEFLTYFQNEAQLDKSGLPSDRFFAERPEGSVSTLKIQRTQQEDSAVYLCASRDRGQNTEAFFGQGTRLTVV.

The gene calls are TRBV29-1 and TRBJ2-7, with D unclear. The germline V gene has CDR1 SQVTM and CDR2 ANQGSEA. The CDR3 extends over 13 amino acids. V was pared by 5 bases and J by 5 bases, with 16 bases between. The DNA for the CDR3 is TGCAGCGTTAATCGGCCAGGTTTTGACGAGCAGTACTTC. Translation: CSVNRPGFDEQYF.

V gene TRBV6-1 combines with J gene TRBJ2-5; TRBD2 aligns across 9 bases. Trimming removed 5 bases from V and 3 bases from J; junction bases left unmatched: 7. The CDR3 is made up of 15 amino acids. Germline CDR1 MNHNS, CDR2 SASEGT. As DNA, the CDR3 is TGTGCCAGCAGTCCTACTAGCGGGCCTAAAGAGACCCAGTACTTC. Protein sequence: CASSPTSGPKETQYF.

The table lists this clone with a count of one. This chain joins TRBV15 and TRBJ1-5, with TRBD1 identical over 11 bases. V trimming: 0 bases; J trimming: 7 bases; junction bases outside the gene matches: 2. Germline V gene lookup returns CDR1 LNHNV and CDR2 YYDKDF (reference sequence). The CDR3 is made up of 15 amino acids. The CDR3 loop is CATSRDGTGGQPQHF. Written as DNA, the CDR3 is TGTGCCACCAGCAGAGACGGGACAGGGGGGCAGCCCCAGCATTTT.

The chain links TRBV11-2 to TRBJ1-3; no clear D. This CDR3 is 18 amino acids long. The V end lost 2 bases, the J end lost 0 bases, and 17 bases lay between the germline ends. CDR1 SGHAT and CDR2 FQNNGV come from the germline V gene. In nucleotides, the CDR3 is TGTGCCAGCAGCTTAAATTTGGCGGTGGTCGACTCTGGAAACACCATATATTTT. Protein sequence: CASSLNLAVVDSGNTIYF. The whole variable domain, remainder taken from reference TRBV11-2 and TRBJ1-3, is EAGVAQSPRYKIIEKRQSVAFWCNPISGHATLYWYQQILGQGPKLLIQFQNNGVVDDSQLPKDRFSAERLKGVDSTLKIQPAKLEDSAVYLCASSLNLAVVDSGNTIYFGEGSWLTVV.

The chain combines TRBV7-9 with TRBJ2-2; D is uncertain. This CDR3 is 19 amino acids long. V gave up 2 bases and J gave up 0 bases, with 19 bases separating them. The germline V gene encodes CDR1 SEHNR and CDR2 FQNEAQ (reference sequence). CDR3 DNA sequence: TGTGCCAGCAGCTTACCTGCCGCTGGGCCAACTGCGAACACCGGGGAGCTGTTTTTT. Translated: CASSLPAAGPTANTGELFF.

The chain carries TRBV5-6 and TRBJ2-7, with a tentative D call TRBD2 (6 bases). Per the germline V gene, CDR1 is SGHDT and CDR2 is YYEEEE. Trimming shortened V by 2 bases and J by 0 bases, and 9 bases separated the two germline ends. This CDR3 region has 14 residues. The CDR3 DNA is TGTGCCAGCAGCTTTAGCGGCCCCTCCTACGAGCAGTACTTC. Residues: CASSFSGPSYEQYF.

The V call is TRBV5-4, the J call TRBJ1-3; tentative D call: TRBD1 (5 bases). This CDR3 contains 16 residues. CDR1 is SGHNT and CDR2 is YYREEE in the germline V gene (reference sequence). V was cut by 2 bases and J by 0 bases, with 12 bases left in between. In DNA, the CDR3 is TGTGCCAGCAGCTTAAGGGGCTTCGACTCTGGAAACACCATATATTTT. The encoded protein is CASSLRGFDSGNTIYF.

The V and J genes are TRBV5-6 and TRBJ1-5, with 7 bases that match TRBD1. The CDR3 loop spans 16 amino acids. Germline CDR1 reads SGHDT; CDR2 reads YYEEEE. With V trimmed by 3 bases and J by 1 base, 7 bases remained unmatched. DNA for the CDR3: TGTGCCAGCAGCTCTTTTAGACAGGGAAGCAATCAGCCCCAGCATTTT. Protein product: CASSSFRQGSNQPQHF.

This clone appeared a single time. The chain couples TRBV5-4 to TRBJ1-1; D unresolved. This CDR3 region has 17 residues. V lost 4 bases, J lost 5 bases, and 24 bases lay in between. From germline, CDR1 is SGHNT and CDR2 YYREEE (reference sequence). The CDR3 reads CASSRGVDKVPRTEAFF. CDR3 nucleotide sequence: TGTGCCAGCAGCCGCGGGGTAGATAAGGTCCCTAGGACTGAAGCTTTCTTT.

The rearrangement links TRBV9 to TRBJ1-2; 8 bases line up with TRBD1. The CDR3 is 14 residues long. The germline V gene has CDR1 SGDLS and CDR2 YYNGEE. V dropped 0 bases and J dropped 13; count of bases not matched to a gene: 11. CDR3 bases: TGTGCCAGCAGCGTAGATGGGGACAGGACCCGCTCCACCTTC. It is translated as CASSVDGDRTRSTF.

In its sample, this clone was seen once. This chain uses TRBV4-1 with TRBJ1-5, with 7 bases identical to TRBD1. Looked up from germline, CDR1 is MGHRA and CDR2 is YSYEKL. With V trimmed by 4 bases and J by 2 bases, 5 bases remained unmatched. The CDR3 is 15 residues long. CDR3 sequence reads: CASSRNRGGNQPQHF. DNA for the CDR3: TGCGCCAGCAGCCGAAACAGGGGAGGCAATCAGCCCCAGCATTTT.

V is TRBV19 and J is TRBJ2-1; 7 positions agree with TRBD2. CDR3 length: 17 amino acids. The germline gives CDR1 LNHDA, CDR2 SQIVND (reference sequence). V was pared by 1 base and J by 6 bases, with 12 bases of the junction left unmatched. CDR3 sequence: CASSIGGEGSRFNEQFF. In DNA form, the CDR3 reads TGTGCCAGTAGTATAGGGGGGGAGGGTTCCCGATTCAATGAGCAGTTCTTC.